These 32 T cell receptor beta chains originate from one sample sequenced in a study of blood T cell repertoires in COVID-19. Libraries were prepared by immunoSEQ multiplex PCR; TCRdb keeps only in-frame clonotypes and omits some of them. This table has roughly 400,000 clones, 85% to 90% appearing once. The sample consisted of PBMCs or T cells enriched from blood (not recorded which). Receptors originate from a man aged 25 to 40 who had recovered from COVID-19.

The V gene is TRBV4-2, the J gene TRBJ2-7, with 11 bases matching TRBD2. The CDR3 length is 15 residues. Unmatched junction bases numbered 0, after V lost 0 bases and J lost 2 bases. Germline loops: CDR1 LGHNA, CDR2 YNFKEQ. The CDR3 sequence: CASSQETSGTYEQYF. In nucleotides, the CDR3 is TGTGCCAGCAGCCAAGAGACTAGCGGGACCTACGAGCAGTACTTC.

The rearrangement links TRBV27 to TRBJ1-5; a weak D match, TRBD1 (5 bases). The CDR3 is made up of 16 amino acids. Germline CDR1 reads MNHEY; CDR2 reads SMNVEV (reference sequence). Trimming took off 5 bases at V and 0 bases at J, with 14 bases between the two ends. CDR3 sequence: CASSGQGKGSNQPQHF. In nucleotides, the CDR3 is TGTGCCAGCAGTGGGCAGGGTAAGGGTAGCAATCAGCCCCAGCATTTT.

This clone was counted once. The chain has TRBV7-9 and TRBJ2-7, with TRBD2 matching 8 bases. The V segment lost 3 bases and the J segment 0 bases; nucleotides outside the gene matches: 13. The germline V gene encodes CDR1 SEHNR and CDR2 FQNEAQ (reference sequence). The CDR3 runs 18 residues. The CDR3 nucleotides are TGTGCCAGCAGCTTGCAAACAGGGAGCGGGGGTAGCTCCTACGAGCAGTACTTC. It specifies CASSLQTGSGGSSYEQYF.

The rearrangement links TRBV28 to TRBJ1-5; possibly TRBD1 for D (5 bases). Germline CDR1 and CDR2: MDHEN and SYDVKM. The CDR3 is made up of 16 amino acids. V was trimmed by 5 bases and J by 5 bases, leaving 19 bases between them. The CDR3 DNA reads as TGTGCCAGCAGTCCCCGCGTGACGGACACCTATCAGCCCCAGCATTTT. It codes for CASSPRVTDTYQPQHF.

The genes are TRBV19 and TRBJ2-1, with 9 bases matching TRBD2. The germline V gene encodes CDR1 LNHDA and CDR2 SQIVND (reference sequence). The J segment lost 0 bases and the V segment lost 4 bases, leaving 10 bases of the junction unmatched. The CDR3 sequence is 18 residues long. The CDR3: CASSRMTSGLFSYNEQFF. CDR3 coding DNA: TGTGCCAGTAGTAGGATGACTAGCGGCCTCTTCTCCTACAATGAGCAGTTCTTC.

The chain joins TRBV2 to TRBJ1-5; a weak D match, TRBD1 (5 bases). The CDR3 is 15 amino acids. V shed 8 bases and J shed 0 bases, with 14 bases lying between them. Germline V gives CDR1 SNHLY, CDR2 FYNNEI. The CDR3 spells CASRDMGGSNQPQHF. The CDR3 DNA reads TGTGCCAGCCGAGACATGGGGGGTAGCAATCAGCCCCAGCATTTT.

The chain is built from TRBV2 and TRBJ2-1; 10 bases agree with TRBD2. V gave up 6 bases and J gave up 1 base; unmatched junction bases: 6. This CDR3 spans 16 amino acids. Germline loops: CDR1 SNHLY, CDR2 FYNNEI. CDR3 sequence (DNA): TGTGCCAGCAGCGCAGCGGGAGGGGTATCCTACAATGAGCAGTTCTTC. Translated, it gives CASSAAGGVSYNEQFF.

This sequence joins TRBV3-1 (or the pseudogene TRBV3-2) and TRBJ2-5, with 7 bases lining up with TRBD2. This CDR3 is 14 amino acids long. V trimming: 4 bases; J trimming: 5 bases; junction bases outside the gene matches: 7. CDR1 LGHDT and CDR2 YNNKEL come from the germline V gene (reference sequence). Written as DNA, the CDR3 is TGTGCCAGCAGCCTGGGACCGCGGGGGGAGACCCAGTACTTC. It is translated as CASSLGPRGETQYF.

CDR3 sequence (DNA): TGTGCCAGCAGCTGGGACTCCAGTCGAGCTTTCTTT. It yields the protein CASSWDSSRAFF. The chain has TRBV5-4 and TRBJ1-1, with D perhaps TRBD1 (5 bases). The germline V gene has CDR1 SGHNT and CDR2 YYREEE (reference sequence). The CDR3 covers 12 residues. The V end was cut by 3 bases, the J end by 10 bases, with 13 bases between.

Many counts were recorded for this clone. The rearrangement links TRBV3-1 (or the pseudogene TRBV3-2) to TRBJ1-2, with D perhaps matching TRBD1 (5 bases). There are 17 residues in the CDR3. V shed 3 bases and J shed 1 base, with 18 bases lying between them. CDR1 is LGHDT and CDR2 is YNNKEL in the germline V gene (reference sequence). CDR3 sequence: CASSQFRGARDNYGYTF. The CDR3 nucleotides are TGTGCCAGCAGCCAGTTTCGCGGGGCCCGGGATAACTATGGCTACACCTTC.

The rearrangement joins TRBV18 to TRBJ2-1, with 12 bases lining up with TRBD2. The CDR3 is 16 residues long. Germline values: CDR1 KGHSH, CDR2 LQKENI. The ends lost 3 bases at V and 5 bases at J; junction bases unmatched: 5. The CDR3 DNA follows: TGTGCCAGCTCACCCTCTAGCGGGAGGGCCCACAATGAGCAGTTCTTC. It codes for CASSPSSGRAHNEQFF.

The CDR3: CASSVTLQAYEQYF. CDR3 DNA sequence: TGTGCCAGCAGCGTCACTCTACAGGCCTACGAGCAGTACTTC. V gene TRBV9 combines with J gene TRBJ2-7; D perhaps matches TRBD1 (5 bases). Germline V CDR1 and CDR2: SGDLS, YYNGEE. CDR3 length: 14 amino acids. V was pared by 2 bases and J by 2 bases, with 11 bases between.

This CDR3 reads CASSLSRGRTEAFF. The CDR3 bases are TGTGCCAGCAGTTTATCCAGGGGGCGGACTGAAGCTTTCTTT. This rearrangement joins TRBV28 to TRBJ1-1; TRBD1 matches 8 bases. CDR1 is MDHEN, CDR2 SYDVKM, per germline. The CDR3 length is 14 residues. The V segment lost 1 base and the J segment 5 bases; nucleotides outside the gene matches: 3. Drawing the rest from reference TRBV28 and TRBJ1-1, the complete variable domain is DVKVTQSSRYLVKRTGEKVFLECVQDMDHENMFWYRQDPGLGLRLIYFSYDVKMKEKGDIPEGYSVSREKKERFSLILESASTNQTSMYLCASSLSRGRTEAFFGQGTRLTVV.

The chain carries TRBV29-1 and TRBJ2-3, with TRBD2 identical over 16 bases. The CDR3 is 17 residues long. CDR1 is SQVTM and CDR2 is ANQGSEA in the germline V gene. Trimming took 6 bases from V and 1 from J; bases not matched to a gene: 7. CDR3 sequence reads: CSVAYGTSGRGTDTQYF. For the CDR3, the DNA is TGCAGCGTAGCCTATGGGACTAGCGGGAGGGGCACAGATACGCAGTATTTT.

The CDR3 here is CASRKGAYEQYF. As DNA, the CDR3 is TGTGCCAGCAGGAAGGGGGCCTACGAGCAGTACTTC. This chain links TRBV7-9 with TRBJ2-7; perhaps TRBD1 as D (6 bases). The CDR3 is 12 amino acids. The germline V gene encodes CDR1 SEHNR and CDR2 FQNEAQ (reference sequence). V was shortened by 6 bases and J by 2 bases, with 8 bases between the two germline ends.

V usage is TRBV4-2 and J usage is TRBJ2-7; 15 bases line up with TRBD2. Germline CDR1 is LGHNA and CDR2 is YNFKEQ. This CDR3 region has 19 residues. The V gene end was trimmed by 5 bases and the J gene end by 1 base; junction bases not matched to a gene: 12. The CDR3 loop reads CASSEPSLGLAGGSYEQYF. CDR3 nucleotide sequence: TGTGCCAGCAGCGAGCCAAGTCTGGGACTAGCGGGGGGTTCCTACGAGCAGTACTTC.

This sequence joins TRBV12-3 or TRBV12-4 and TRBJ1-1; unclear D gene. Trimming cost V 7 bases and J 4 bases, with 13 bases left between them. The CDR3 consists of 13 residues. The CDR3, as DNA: TGTGCCAGCAACCCCCTTCCGCGCACTGAAGCTTTCTTT. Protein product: CASNPLPRTEAFF.

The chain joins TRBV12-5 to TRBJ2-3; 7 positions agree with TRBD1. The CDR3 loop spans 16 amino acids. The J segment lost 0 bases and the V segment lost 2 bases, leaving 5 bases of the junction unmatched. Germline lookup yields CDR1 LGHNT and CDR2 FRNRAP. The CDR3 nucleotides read TGTGCTAGTGGTTTGCGGGGACAGACTAGCACAGATACGCAGTATTTT. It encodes CASGLRGQTSTDTQYF.

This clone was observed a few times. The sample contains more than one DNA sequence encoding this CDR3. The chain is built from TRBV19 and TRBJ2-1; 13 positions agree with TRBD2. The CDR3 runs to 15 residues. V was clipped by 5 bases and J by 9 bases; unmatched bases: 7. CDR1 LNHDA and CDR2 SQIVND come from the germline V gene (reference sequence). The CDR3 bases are TGTGCCAGTAGTCCATGGACTAGCGGGAGCCGTGAGCAGTTCTTC. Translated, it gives CASSPWTSGSREQFF.

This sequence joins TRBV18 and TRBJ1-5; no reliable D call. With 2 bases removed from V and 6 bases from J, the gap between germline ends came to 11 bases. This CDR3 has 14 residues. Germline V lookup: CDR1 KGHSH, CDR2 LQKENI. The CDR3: CASSPYGEGQPQHF. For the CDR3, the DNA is TGTGCCAGCTCACCATATGGAGAAGGTCAGCCCCAGCATTTT. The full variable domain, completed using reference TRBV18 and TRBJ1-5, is NAGVMQNPRHLVRRRGQEARLRCSPMKGHSHVYWYRQLPEEGLKFMVYLQKENIIDESGMPKERFSAEFPKEGPSILRIQQVVRGDSAAYFCASSPYGEGQPQHFGDGTRLSIL.

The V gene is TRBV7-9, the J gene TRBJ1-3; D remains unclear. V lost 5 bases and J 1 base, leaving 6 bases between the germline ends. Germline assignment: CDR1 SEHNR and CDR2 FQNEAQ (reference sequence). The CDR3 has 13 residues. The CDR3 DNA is TGTGCCAGCAGCCAACGGTCTGGAAACACCATATATTTT. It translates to CASSQRSGNTIYF.

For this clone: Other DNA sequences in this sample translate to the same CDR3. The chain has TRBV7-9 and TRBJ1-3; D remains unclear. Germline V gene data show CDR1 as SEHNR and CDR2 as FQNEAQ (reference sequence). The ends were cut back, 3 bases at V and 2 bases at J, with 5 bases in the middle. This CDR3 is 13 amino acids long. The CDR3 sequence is CASSLGAGNTIYF. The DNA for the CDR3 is TGTGCCAGCAGCTTGGGAGCTGGAAACACCATATATTTT.

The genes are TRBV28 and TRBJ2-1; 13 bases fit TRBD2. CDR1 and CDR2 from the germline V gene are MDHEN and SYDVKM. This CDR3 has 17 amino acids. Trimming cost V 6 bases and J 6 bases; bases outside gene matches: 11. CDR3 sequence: CASSWGTSGKRLNEQFF. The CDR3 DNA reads TGTGCCAGCAGCTGGGGGACTAGCGGGAAACGACTCAATGAGCAGTTCTTC.

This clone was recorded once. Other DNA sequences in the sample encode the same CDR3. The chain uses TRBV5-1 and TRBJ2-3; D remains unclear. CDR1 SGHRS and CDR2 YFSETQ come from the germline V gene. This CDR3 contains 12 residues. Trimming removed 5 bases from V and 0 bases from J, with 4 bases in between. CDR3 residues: CASSSSTDTQYF. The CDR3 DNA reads TGCGCCAGCAGTTCTAGCACAGATACGCAGTATTTT. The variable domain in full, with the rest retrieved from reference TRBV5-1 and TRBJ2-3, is KAGVTQTPRYLIKTRGQQVTLSCSPISGHRSVSWYQQTPGQGLQFLFEYFSETQRNKGNFPGRFSGRQFSNSRSEMNVSTLELGDSALYLCASSSSTDTQYFGPGTRLTVL.

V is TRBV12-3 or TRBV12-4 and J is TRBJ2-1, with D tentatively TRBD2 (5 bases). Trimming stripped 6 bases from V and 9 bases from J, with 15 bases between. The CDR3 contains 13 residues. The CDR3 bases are TGTGCCAGCAGCCGCCCCCCGGGGATTGAGCAGTTCTTC. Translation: CASSRPPGIEQFF.

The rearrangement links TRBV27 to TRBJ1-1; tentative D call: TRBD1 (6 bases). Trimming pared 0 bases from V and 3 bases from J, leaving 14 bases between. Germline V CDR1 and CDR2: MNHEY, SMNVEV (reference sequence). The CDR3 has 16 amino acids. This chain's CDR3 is CASSLSPGGLDTEAFF. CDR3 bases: TGTGCCAGCAGTTTATCGCCGGGGGGGCTTGACACTGAAGCTTTCTTT.

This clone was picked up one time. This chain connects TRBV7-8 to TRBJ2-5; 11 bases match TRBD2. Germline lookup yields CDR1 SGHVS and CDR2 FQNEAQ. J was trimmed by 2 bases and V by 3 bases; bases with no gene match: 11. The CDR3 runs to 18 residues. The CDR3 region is CASSFRLAGFIWQETQYF. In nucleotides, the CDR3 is TGTGCCAGCAGCTTTAGACTAGCGGGGTTTATCTGGCAAGAGACCCAGTACTTC.

The CDR3 region is CASSEMGGRNQETQYF. The DNA for the CDR3 is TGTGCCAGCAGTGAAATGGGTGGGAGGAACCAAGAGACCCAGTACTTC. The chain joins TRBV2 to TRBJ2-5, with D tentatively TRBD2 (6 bases). Deletions cut 2 bases from V and 0 bases from J, with 13 bases between. CDR3 size: 16 residues. The V gene's germline CDR1 is SNHLY and CDR2 FYNNEI.

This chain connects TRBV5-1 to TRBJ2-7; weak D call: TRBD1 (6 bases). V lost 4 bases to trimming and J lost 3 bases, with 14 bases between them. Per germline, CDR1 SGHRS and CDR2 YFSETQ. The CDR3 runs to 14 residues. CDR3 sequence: CASSPWDNVYEQYF. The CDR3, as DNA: TGCGCCAGCAGCCCCTGGGACAACGTCTACGAGCAGTACTTC.

CDR3 nucleotides: TGTGCCAGCAGTTTCCGGGAGGTGGGGGGCTACACCTTC. As protein: CASSFREVGGYTF. V is TRBV27 and J is TRBJ1-2; D remains unclear. With 3 bases removed from V and 8 bases from J, the gap between germline ends came to 13 bases. The CDR3 is made up of 13 amino acids. Germline CDR1 reads MNHEY; CDR2 reads SMNVEV (reference sequence).

In DNA, the CDR3 is TGTGCCAGCAACTTGAGCGGGAGGGCCCGCGAGCAGTACTTC. Translation: CASNLSGRAREQYF. The chain is built from TRBV28 and TRBJ2-7, with 10 bases aligning to TRBD2. Germline V gives CDR1 MDHEN, CDR2 SYDVKM. Trimming at V came to 7 bases and at J to 6 bases, leaving 9 bases not matched to a gene. The CDR3 covers 14 residues.

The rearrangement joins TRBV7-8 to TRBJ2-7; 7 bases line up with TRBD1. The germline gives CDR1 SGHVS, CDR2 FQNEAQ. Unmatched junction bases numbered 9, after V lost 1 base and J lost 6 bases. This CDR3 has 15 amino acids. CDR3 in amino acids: CASSLVYQGDGEQYF. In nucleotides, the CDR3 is TGTGCCAGCAGCTTAGTGTACCAGGGGGACGGCGAGCAGTACTTC.